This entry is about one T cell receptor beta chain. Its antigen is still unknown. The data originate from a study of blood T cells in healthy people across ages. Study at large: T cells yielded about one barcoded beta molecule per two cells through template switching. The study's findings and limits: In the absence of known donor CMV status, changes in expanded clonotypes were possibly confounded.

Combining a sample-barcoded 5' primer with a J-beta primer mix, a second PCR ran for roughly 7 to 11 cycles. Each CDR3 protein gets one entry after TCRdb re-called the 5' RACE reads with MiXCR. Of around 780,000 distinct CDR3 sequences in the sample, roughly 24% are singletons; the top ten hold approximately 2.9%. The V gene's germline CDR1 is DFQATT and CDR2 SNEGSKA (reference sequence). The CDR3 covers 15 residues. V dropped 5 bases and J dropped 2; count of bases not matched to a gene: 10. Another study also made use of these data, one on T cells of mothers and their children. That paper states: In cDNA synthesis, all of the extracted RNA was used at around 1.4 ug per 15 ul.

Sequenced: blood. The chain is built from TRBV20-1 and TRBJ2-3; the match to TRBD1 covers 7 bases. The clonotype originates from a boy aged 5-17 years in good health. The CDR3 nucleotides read TGCAGTGCTTTTTCAGGACAGGAAAACACAGATACGCAGTATTTT. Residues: CSAFSGQENTDTQYF.